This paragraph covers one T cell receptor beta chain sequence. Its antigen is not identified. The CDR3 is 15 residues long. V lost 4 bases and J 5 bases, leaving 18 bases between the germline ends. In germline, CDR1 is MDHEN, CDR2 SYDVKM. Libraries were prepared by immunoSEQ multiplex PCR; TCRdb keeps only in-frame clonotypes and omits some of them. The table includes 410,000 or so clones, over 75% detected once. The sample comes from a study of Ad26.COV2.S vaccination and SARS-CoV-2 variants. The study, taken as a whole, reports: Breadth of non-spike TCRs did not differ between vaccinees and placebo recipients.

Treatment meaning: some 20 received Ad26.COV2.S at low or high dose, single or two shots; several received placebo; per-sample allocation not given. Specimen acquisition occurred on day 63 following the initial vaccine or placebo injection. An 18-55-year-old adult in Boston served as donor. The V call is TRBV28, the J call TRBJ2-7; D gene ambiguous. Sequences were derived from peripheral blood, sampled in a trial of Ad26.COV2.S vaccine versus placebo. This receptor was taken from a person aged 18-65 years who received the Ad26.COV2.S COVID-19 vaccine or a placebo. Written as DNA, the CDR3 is TGTGCCAGCAGTTCGTTTTTCGTCCATGGGGACGAGCAGTACTTC. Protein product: CASSSFFVHGDEQYF.